What follows are 27 T cell receptor beta chains derived from one specimen sequenced in a study of cytomegalovirus exposure and HLA in healthy donors. The PCR employed 60 Vbeta primers together with 13 Jbeta primers. The assay was immunoSEQ multiplex PCR, and TCRdb's table has in-frame clones only and misses some. The table includes some 110,000 clones, approximately 58% detected once. The sequenced sample consisted of PBMCs. The receptors originated from a woman aged 25 to 39 in good health and CMV-seronegative.

DNA for the CDR3: TGTGCCAGCAGATCGACAGACAGCTCCTACGAGCAGTACTTC. It specifies CASRSTDSSYEQYF. This rearrangement joins TRBV28 to TRBJ2-7, with D possibly being TRBD1 (5 bases). The CDR3 spans 14 residues. The ends were cut back, 6 bases at V and 0 bases at J, with 12 bases in the middle. CDR1 and CDR2 from the germline V gene are MDHEN and SYDVKM. The full variable domain, its missing parts supplied by reference TRBV28 and TRBJ2-7, is DVKVTQSSRYLVKRTGEKVFLECVQDMDHENMFWYRQDPGLGLRLIYFSYDVKMKEKGDIPEGYSVSREKKERFSLILESASTNQTSMYLCASRSTDSSYEQYFGPGTRLTVT.

This chain joins TRBV15 and TRBJ1-2; no definite D call. This CDR3 region has 12 residues. The germline V and J ends were trimmed by 0 bases and 8 bases, with 7 bases remaining between them. Germline V CDR1 and CDR2: LNHNV, YYDKDF (reference sequence). CDR3 coding DNA: TGTGCCACCAGCAGAGATTCAAGCGGCTACACCTTC. The encoded protein is CATSRDSSGYTF.

The chain carries TRBV19 and TRBJ2-3, with 7 bases lining up with TRBD1. Germline CDR1 reads LNHDA; CDR2 reads SQIVND (reference sequence). This CDR3 region has 14 residues. The junction had 13 bases not matched to a gene; V was cut back by 10 bases and J by 6 bases. The CDR3, as DNA: TGTGCCACCGCTAGACAGGGAAGGATGGATACGCAGTATTTT. It specifies CATARQGRMDTQYF.

The CDR3, as DNA: TGTGCCAGCAGCGTAGGGCCCGGCCAGGGCACTGAAGCTTTCTTT. It encodes CASSVGPGQGTEAFF. The chain is built from TRBV9 and TRBJ1-1; tentative D call: TRBD1 (5 bases). The CDR3 consists of 15 residues. Germline CDR1 SGDLS, CDR2 YYNGEE. The ends were cut back, 0 bases at V and 4 bases at J, with 13 bases in the middle.

The rearrangement uses TRBV6-1 and TRBJ2-5; TRBD2 matches at 10 bases. The CDR3 totals 15 residues. The germline gives CDR1 MNHNS, CDR2 SASEGT. The V and J ends lost 7 bases and 5 bases, in that order; junction bases with no gene match: 10. This chain's CDR3 is CASTQLAGEWETQYF. CDR3 DNA sequence: TGTGCCAGCACTCAGCTAGCGGGAGAGTGGGAGACCCAGTACTTC.

J is TRBJ2-7 and V is TRBV5-1; a possible D gene is TRBD1 (5 bases). CDR3 length equals 14 residues. V was clipped by 2 bases and J by 0 bases, with 9 bases between them. Germline loops: CDR1 SGHRS, CDR2 YFSETQ. CDR3 amino acids: CASSFDSSSYEQYF. CDR3 nucleotides: TGCGCCAGCAGCTTCGACAGTTCCTCCTACGAGCAGTACTTC.

The chain is built from TRBV25-1 and TRBJ2-7; TRBD2 might be the D (6 bases). The CDR3 consists of 14 residues. The V end was cut by 4 bases, the J end by 3 bases, with 13 bases between. The V gene's germline CDR1 is MGHDK and CDR2 SYGVNS. The DNA of the CDR3 is TGTGCCAGCAGTGGATTGGGAGGTCGCTACGAGCAGTACTTC. Residues: CASSGLGGRYEQYF.

Only a few counts were recorded for this clone. V usage is TRBV9 and J usage is TRBJ1-1; 8 nucleotides match TRBD1. J gave up 4 bases and V 0 bases, and 8 bases lay outside the gene matches. Germline V gene lookup returns CDR1 SGDLS and CDR2 YYNGEE. The CDR3 runs to 16 residues. CDR3 protein: CASSVGGQGARTEAFF. The CDR3 DNA is TGTGCCAGCAGCGTAGGAGGGCAGGGGGCGCGCACTGAAGCTTTCTTT. Looking up the rest from reference TRBV9 and TRBJ1-1 gives the full variable domain: DSGVTQTPKHLITATGQRVTLRCSPRSGDLSVYWYQQSLDQGLQFLIQYYNGEERAKGNILERFSAQQFPDLHSELNLSSLELGDSALYFCASSVGGQGARTEAFFGQGTRLTVV.

V is TRBV7-2 and J is TRBJ2-1, with 7 positions matching TRBD2. The CDR3 is 16 amino acids. Germline CDR1 reads SGHTA; CDR2 reads FQGNSA. V dropped 4 bases and J dropped 2; count of bases not matched to a gene: 8. CDR3 coding DNA: TGTGCCAGCAGCTCGGTTTCCGGGACTACCTACAATGAGCAGTTCTTC. This gives the protein CASSSVSGTTYNEQFF.

This chain links TRBV4-3 with TRBJ2-3, with D tentatively TRBD2 (6 bases). V was shortened by 0 bases and J by 1 base, with 11 bases between the two germline ends. Germline V gene sequence: CDR1 LGHNA, CDR2 YSLEER. This CDR3 contains 16 residues. CDR3 region: CASSQDAGGGTDTQYF. In DNA form, the CDR3 reads TGCGCCAGCAGCCAAGATGCAGGAGGGGGCACAGATACGCAGTATTTT.

V and J are TRBV7-8 and TRBJ1-3; the D gene is possibly TRBD1 (5 bases). The CDR3 extends over 17 amino acids. Deletions cut 5 bases from V and 3 bases from J, with 20 bases between. CDR1 SGHVS and CDR2 FQNEAQ come from the germline V gene. CDR3 bases: TGTGCCAGCAGCCCACAACCAGGGTTCGCTGGTGGAAACACCATATATTTT. Translating it yields CASSPQPGFAGGNTIYF.

This rearrangement joins TRBV9 to TRBJ2-7; a possible D gene is TRBD1 (6 bases). The CDR3 length is 14 residues. Germline V gene sequence: CDR1 SGDLS, CDR2 YYNGEE. Trimming left V 2 bases short and J 2 bases short, with 11 bases between. As DNA, the CDR3 is TGTGCCAGCAGCGTGAATACAGGGACCTACGAGCAGTACTTC. Translating it yields CASSVNTGTYEQYF.

The chain recombines TRBV30 with TRBJ2-3; TRBD1 is a possible D gene (6 bases). Trimming cost V 2 bases and J 4 bases, with 13 bases left between them. Looked up from germline, CDR1 is GTSNPN and CDR2 is SVGIG (reference sequence). The CDR3 contains 14 residues. The CDR3 loop is CAWSSAGVADTQYF. CDR3 in DNA: TGTGCCTGGAGTAGCGCAGGGGTGGCAGATACGCAGTATTTT. Complete variable domain (other parts from reference TRBV30 and TRBJ2-3): SQTIHQWPATLVQPVGSPLSLECTVEGTSNPNLYWYRQAAGRGLQLLFYSVGIGQISSEVPQNLSASRPQDRQFILSSKKLLLSDSGFYLCAWSSAGVADTQYFGPGTRLTVL.

This clone was recorded once. The V and J genes are TRBV28 and TRBJ2-7; 10 nucleotides align to TRBD1. The CDR3 spans 16 residues. The ends lost 2 bases at V and 1 base at J; junction bases unmatched: 5. Per germline, CDR1 MDHEN and CDR2 SYDVKM. This chain's CDR3 is CASSLGDRGYSYEQYF. In nucleotides, the CDR3 is TGTGCCAGCAGTTTAGGGGACAGGGGTTATTCCTACGAGCAGTACTTC.

The chain uses TRBV11-3 and TRBJ2-5; 7 bases are shared with TRBD1. This CDR3 is built from 13 residues. V shed 4 bases, J shed 5 bases, and the junction held 4 bases outside the gene matches. Germline V gene data show CDR1 as SGHNT and CDR2 as YENEEA. The CDR3 loop reads CASSSGGRETQYF. CDR3 DNA sequence: TGTGCCAGCAGCTCAGGGGGTCGCGAGACCCAGTACTTC.

The chain uses TRBV7-2 and TRBJ2-3, with 8 bases lining up with TRBD2. The CDR3 length is 18 residues. Germline V lookup: CDR1 SGHTA, CDR2 FQGNSA. V shed 1 base, J shed 4 bases, and the junction held 13 bases outside the gene matches. Written as DNA, the CDR3 is TGTGCCAGCAGCTTAGTAAGGGAAGCGGGAGTCGCATCAGATACGCAGTATTTT. As protein: CASSLVREAGVASDTQYF. Full variable domain (missing parts from reference TRBV7-2 and TRBJ2-3): GAGVSQSPSNKVTEKGKDVELRCDPISGHTALYWYRQSLGQGLEFLIYFQGNSAPDKSGLPSDRFSAERTGGSVSTLTIQRTQQEDSAVYLCASSLVREAGVASDTQYFGPGTRLTVL.

This rearrangement joins TRBV5-5 to TRBJ2-2, with TRBD2 identical over 16 bases. There are 18 residues in the CDR3. Germline CDR1 reads SGHKS; CDR2 reads YYEKEE (reference sequence). J was trimmed by 3 bases and V by 4 bases; bases with no gene match: 6. CDR3 bases: TGTGCCAGCAGCCTGGGACTAGCGGGAGGGCCTCACACCGGGGAGCTGTTTTTT. Its protein is CASSLGLAGGPHTGELFF.

This rearrangement joins TRBV7-2 to TRBJ2-7, with 9 positions matching TRBD1. V trimming: 5 bases; J trimming: 3 bases; junction bases outside the gene matches: 8. The CDR3 totals 15 residues. From germline, CDR1 is SGHTA and CDR2 FQGNSA. The CDR3 loop reads CASSPSGTGIYEQYF. CDR3 sequence (DNA): TGTGCCAGCAGCCCCTCCGGGACAGGGATCTACGAGCAGTACTTC.

The V call is TRBV5-1, the J call TRBJ2-5; D is possibly TRBD2 (5 bases). This CDR3 comprises 15 residues. Germline values: CDR1 SGHRS, CDR2 YFSETQ. Trimming took 0 bases from V and 9 from J, leaving 18 bases between them. The CDR3 region has the DNA TGCGCCAGCAGCTTGGAAGGCCTCAATTCGGAGGCCCAGTACTTC. Translated: CASSLEGLNSEAQYF.

The gene calls are TRBV25-1 and TRBJ2-7; D is perhaps TRBD2 (6 bases). The CDR3 is 14 amino acids. V was cut by 3 bases and J by 6 bases, with 15 bases left in between. Germline lookup yields CDR1 MGHDK and CDR2 SYGVNS. The CDR3 loop is CASSEAGSSREQYF. CDR3 DNA: TGTGCCAGCAGTGAGGCGGGATCCTCCCGCGAGCAGTACTTC.

The genes are TRBV2 and TRBJ2-5; TRBD1 matches 11 bases. CDR1 and CDR2 from the germline V gene are SNHLY and FYNNEI. The CDR3 is made up of 14 amino acids. V shed 8 bases and J 2 bases; nucleotides not matched to a gene: 4. The CDR3 here is CASEGDRGQETQYF. The DNA of the CDR3 is TGTGCCAGCGAAGGGGACAGGGGGCAAGAGACCCAGTACTTC.

The chain joins TRBV18 to TRBJ1-5, with 7 bases matching TRBD1. V gave up 8 bases and J gave up 6 bases; unmatched junction bases: 7. This CDR3 has 13 residues. Germline V gives CDR1 KGHSH, CDR2 LQKENI. The CDR3 region is CASRGTVGQPQHF. In DNA, the CDR3 is TGTGCCAGCCGAGGGACAGTTGGTCAGCCCCAGCATTTT.

This clone has a handful of counts. The V call is TRBV7-2, the J call TRBJ2-6, with TRBD1 as a possible D gene (6 bases). Per germline, CDR1 SGHTA and CDR2 FQGNSA. V lost 5 bases to trimming and J lost 0 bases, with 11 bases between them. CDR3 length: 16 residues. CDR3 protein: CASSRQANSGANVLTF. The CDR3, as DNA: TGTGCCAGCAGCCGACAGGCGAACTCTGGGGCCAACGTCCTGACTTTC.

This clone turned up a few times. The chain links TRBV19 to TRBJ2-7, with TRBD2 identical over 10 bases. From germline, CDR1 is LNHDA and CDR2 SQIVND (reference sequence). With V trimmed by 6 bases and J by 2 bases, 4 bases remained unmatched. CDR3 length: 14 residues. The CDR3 coding sequence is TGTGCCAGTAGCCCGGGACTAGCGACCTACGAGCAGTACTTC. Its protein is CASSPGLATYEQYF.

The gene calls are TRBV20-1 and TRBJ1-2; D gene uncertain. With 3 bases removed from V and 7 bases from J, the gap between germline ends came to 9 bases. The CDR3 is made up of 11 amino acids. Looked up from germline, CDR1 is DFQATT and CDR2 is SNEGSKA (reference sequence). CDR3 region: CSARGGGGYTF. The CDR3 bases are TGCAGTGCTAGGGGTGGAGGTGGCTACACCTTC.

This sequence joins TRBV4-3 and TRBJ2-2, with 7 bases fitting TRBD1. Trimming at V came to 6 bases and at J to 2 bases, leaving 6 bases not matched to a gene. This CDR3 is 15 amino acids long. The germline V gene has CDR1 LGHNA and CDR2 YSLEER. The CDR3 region has the DNA TGCGCCAGCAGGCACGACAGGGTTAACACCGGGGAGCTGTTTTTT. Translating gives CASRHDRVNTGELFF.

The genes are TRBV5-8 and TRBJ1-1; D is ambiguous. The CDR3 extends over 13 amino acids. Germline V CDR1 and CDR2: SGHTS, YDEGEE. V shed 0 bases and J shed 10 bases, with 13 bases lying between them. The DNA for the CDR3 is TGTGCCAGCAGCTTGGCCGAGATTAATAGAGCTTTCTTT. Its protein product is CASSLAEINRAFF.